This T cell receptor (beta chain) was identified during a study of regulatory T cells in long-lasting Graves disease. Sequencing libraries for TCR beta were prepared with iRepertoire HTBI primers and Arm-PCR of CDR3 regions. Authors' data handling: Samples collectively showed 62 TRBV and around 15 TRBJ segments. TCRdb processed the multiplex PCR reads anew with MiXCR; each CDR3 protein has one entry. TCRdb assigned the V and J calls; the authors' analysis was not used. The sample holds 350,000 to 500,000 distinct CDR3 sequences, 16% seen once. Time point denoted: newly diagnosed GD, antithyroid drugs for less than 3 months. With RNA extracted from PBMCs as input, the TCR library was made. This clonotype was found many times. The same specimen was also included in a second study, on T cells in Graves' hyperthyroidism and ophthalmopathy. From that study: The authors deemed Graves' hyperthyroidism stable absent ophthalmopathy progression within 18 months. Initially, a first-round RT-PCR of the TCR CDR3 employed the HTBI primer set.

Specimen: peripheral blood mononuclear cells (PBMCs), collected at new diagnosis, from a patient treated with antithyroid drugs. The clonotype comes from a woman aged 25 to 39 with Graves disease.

CDR3 bases: TGCGCCAGCAGCCATAGCCCCAGGACGGTGCTTGTTGGCTACACCTTC. It codes for CASSHSPRTVLVGYTF. This rearrangement joins TRBV4-1 to TRBJ1-2; D is unresolved. With 3 bases removed from V and 7 bases from J, the gap between germline ends came to 21 bases. The CDR3 runs 16 residues. The germline CDR1 and CDR2 sequences are MGHRA and YSYEKL.